These 31 T cell receptor beta chains were all obtained from the same sample, sequenced in a study of cytomegalovirus exposure and HLA in healthy donors. Amplification used 60 Vbeta primers and 13 Jbeta primers. Using immunoSEQ multiplex PCR, the repertoire was profiled, and TCRdb retains in-frame clones only, with some absent. Of more than 140,000 clones in the sample, about three fifths were seen once. The material sequenced was PBMCs. Source of these receptors: a woman aged 25 to 39 in good health and CMV-seropositive.

The rearrangement links TRBV9 to TRBJ2-3; 8 bases match TRBD2. This CDR3 is built from 13 residues. Germline V lookup: CDR1 SGDLS, CDR2 YYNGEE. J was trimmed by 3 bases and V by 3 bases; bases with no gene match: 0. The CDR3 sequence is CASSAGGTDTQYF. CDR3 DNA: TGTGCCAGCAGCGCGGGGGGGACAGATACGCAGTATTTT.

The chain combines TRBV2 with TRBJ2-1, with TRBD1 matching over 9 bases. Per germline, CDR1 SNHLY and CDR2 FYNNEI. J was trimmed by 9 bases and V by 8 bases; bases with no gene match: 17. The CDR3 spans 16 residues. CDR3 nucleotides: TGTGCCAGCTTCGCACTAGGGACAGGGAAGGGTGGTGAGCAGTTCTTC. This translates into CASFALGTGKGGEQFF.

The CDR3: CASSHPLRGYEQYF. CDR3 DNA: TGTGCCAGCAGCCACCCTTTGCGGGGCTACGAGCAGTACTTC. The J gene is TRBJ2-7, the V gene TRBV14; TRBD2 is a possible D gene (6 bases). Looked up from germline, CDR1 is SGHDN and CDR2 is FVKESK. Trimming took off 3 bases at V and 3 bases at J, with 12 bases between the two ends. This CDR3 has 14 amino acids.

The CDR3 coding sequence is TGTGCCAGCAGTTTAAAACTAGAAGCAGAATACACCTTC. Protein sequence: CASSLKLEAEYTF. This chain uses TRBV28 with TRBJ1-2; D is ambiguous. The CDR3 consists of 13 residues. Trimming cost V 2 bases and J 11 bases, with 15 bases left between them. Germline V lookup: CDR1 MDHEN, CDR2 SYDVKM.

The chain combines TRBV6-4 with TRBJ1-2; 7 nucleotides agree with TRBD1. With V trimmed by 3 bases and J by 2 bases, 6 bases remained unmatched. This CDR3 comprises 15 residues. CDR1 MRHNA and CDR2 SNTAGT come from the germline V gene. The chain's CDR3 is CASSEAMGQNYGYTF. The CDR3 nucleotides are TGTGCCAGCAGTGAAGCCATGGGACAGAACTATGGCTACACCTTC.

The rearrangement links TRBV4-1 to TRBJ2-3; D remains unclear. The V gene lost 4 bases and the J gene lost 5 bases, with 10 bases spanning the gap. Looked up from germline, CDR1 is MGHRA and CDR2 is YSYEKL. CDR3 length: 13 residues. The CDR3 sequence: CASSPAPGDTQYF. As DNA, the CDR3 is TGCGCCAGCAGCCCTGCACCCGGAGATACGCAGTATTTT.

The V call is TRBV6-1, the J call TRBJ1-5; possibly TRBD1 for D (5 bases). Trimming shortened V by 2 bases and J by 4 bases, and 6 bases separated the two germline ends. The CDR3 consists of 13 residues. Looked up from germline, CDR1 is MNHNS and CDR2 is SASEGT. CDR3 sequence: CASSERGNQPQHF. The DNA of the CDR3 is TGTGCCAGCAGTGAACGGGGGAATCAGCCCCAGCATTTT.

This sequence joins TRBV5-6 and TRBJ2-5; D is uncertain. Trimming stripped 4 bases from V and 7 bases from J, with 14 bases between. The CDR3 is made up of 13 amino acids. The V gene's germline CDR1 is SGHDT and CDR2 YYEEEE. The CDR3 region has the DNA TGTGCCAGCAGCCTTGACTCAAGAGGGACCCAGTACTTC. Translated, it gives CASSLDSRGTQYF.

The sample holds a few counts of this clone. The chain couples TRBV28 to TRBJ1-5; D is unclear. V shed 3 bases and J shed 5 bases, with 8 bases lying between them. Germline assignment: CDR1 MDHEN and CDR2 SYDVKM. CDR3 length equals 13 residues. The CDR3 DNA is TGTGCCAGCAGTTTTCTTGGAGATCAGCCCCAGCATTTT. Translating gives CASSFLGDQPQHF.

The chain employs TRBV2 and TRBJ2-6; D unclear. Trimming removed 5 bases from V and 0 bases from J, with 8 bases in between. CDR1 and CDR2 from the germline V gene are SNHLY and FYNNEI. This CDR3 is built from 15 residues. The chain's CDR3 is CASSISLSGANVLTF. CDR3 coding DNA: TGTGCCAGCAGTATAAGCCTCTCTGGGGCCAACGTCCTGACTTTC.

This clone occurred a few times. V is TRBV2 and J is TRBJ1-5; maybe TRBD1 (5 bases). Trimming shortened V by 4 bases and J by 7 bases, and 14 bases separated the two germline ends. Germline CDR1 reads SNHLY; CDR2 reads FYNNEI. The CDR3 has 14 amino acids. The CDR3: CASSGAGGVQPQHF. The DNA of the CDR3 is TGTGCCAGCAGTGGAGCGGGGGGAGTCCAGCCCCAGCATTTT.

The chain is built from TRBV2 and TRBJ2-1; 8 nucleotides line up with TRBD2. Germline assignment: CDR1 SNHLY and CDR2 FYNNEI. V gave up 1 base and J gave up 4 bases; unmatched junction bases: 9. The CDR3 sequence is 17 residues long. The CDR3 DNA follows: TGTGCCAGCAGTGAAGATGGACTAGCCCGCGCTTACAATGAGCAGTTCTTC. Protein: CASSEDGLARAYNEQFF. Supplemented by reference TRBV2 and TRBJ2-1, the full variable domain reads EPEVTQTPSHQVTQMGQEVILRCVPISNHLYFYWYRQILGQKVEFLVSFYNNEISEKSEIFDDQFSVERPDGSNFTLKIRSTKLEDSAMYFCASSEDGLARAYNEQFFGPGTRLTVL.

The chain carries TRBV6-1 and TRBJ2-3; unclear D gene. Per germline, CDR1 MNHNS and CDR2 SASEGT. V was cut by 3 bases and J by 4 bases, with 8 bases left in between. The CDR3 length is 13 residues. As DNA, the CDR3 is TGTGCCAGCAGTGACCCCACACCAGATACGCAGTATTTT. Amino acid sequence: CASSDPTPDTQYF.

V and J are TRBV4-1 and TRBJ2-5; D unresolved. The CDR3 length is 16 residues. Trimming took 3 bases from V and 1 from J, leaving 15 bases between them. Germline-derived CDR1 and CDR2 are MGHRA and YSYEKL. CDR3 protein: CASSQNLEFLQETQYF. CDR3 nucleotide sequence: TGCGCCAGCAGCCAGAATCTGGAGTTTCTCCAAGAGACCCAGTACTTC.

This sequence joins TRBV5-1 and TRBJ1-4, with D perhaps TRBD1 (5 bases). Germline values: CDR1 SGHRS, CDR2 YFSETQ. V was pared by 2 bases and J by 5 bases, with 25 bases between. The CDR3 has 19 residues. DNA for the CDR3: TGCGCCAGCAGCTTTGGAAGTTCGTGGGGCGGGATGAAGAATGAAAAACTGTTTTTT. Its protein product is CASSFGSSWGGMKNEKLFF.

The chain employs TRBV9 and TRBJ2-7, with TRBD2 matching 8 bases. The CDR3 loop spans 15 amino acids. The junction had 5 bases not matched to a gene; V was cut back by 3 bases and J by 0 bases. Looked up from germline, CDR1 is SGDLS and CDR2 is YYNGEE. The CDR3 sequence: CASSEAGGFSYEQYF. The CDR3 DNA reads TGTGCCAGCAGCGAGGCGGGAGGTTTCTCCTACGAGCAGTACTTC.

This chain joins TRBV4-1 and TRBJ1-3; D not certain. The ends were cut back, 4 bases at V and 0 bases at J, with 4 bases in the middle. The length of the CDR3 is 13 residues. Germline lookup yields CDR1 MGHRA and CDR2 YSYEKL. For the CDR3, the DNA is TGCGCCAGCAGCCCTGTCTCTGGAAACACCATATATTTT. It specifies CASSPVSGNTIYF.

The CDR3: CASSGTRTESNSPLHF. The CDR3, as DNA: TGTGCCAGCAGCGGGACAAGGACAGAATCTAATTCACCCCTCCACTTT. V and J are TRBV11-3 and TRBJ1-6, with D perhaps matching TRBD1 (6 bases). This CDR3 comprises 16 residues. The germline CDR1 and CDR2 sequences are SGHNT and YENEEA. V was pared by 5 bases and J by 6 bases, with 17 bases between.

About this clone itself: Germline and junction disagree at one end, which may indicate a read error. This sample includes further DNA sequences coding for the same CDR3. This rearrangement joins TRBV25-1 to TRBJ1-6, with D perhaps TRBD1 (5 bases). Germline lookup yields CDR1 MGHDK and CDR2 SYGVNS. The CDR3 sequence is 15 residues long. In DNA form, the CDR3 reads TGTGCCAGCAGGCCCCCGGGGGGTACCAATTCGCCCCTCCACTTT. Amino acid sequence: CASRPPGGTNSPLHF. The full variable domain, in which reference TRBV25-1 and TRBJ1-6 provide the parts outside the CDR3, is EADIYQTPRYLVIGTGKKITLECSQTMGHDKMYWYQQDPGMELHLIHYSYGVNSTEKGDLSSESTVSRIRTEHFPLTLESARPSHTSQYLCASRPPGGTNSPLHFGNGTRLTVT.

The chain employs TRBV5-1 and TRBJ1-1, with D tentatively TRBD1 (5 bases). This CDR3 spans 13 amino acids. V was shortened by 4 bases and J by 10 bases, with 17 bases between the two germline ends. In germline, CDR1 is SGHRS, CDR2 YFSETQ. This CDR3 is CASSLDGGGRAFF. The CDR3 nucleotides read TGCGCCAGCAGCCTGGACGGGGGAGGTAGAGCTTTCTTT.

The chain joins TRBV5-1 to TRBJ2-7; TRBD1 aligns across 10 bases. CDR3 length: 14 residues. Trimming at V came to 3 bases and at J to 6 bases, leaving 6 bases not matched to a gene. Germline loops: CDR1 SGHRS, CDR2 YFSETQ. The CDR3 reads CASSYLGQGGEQYF. The CDR3 DNA sequence: TGCGCCAGCAGCTATCTAGGACAGGGGGGCGAGCAGTACTTC.

This clone was picked up a small number of times. The chain has TRBV29-1 and TRBJ2-1; unclear D gene. CDR3 length: 13 residues. The germline V gene has CDR1 SQVTM and CDR2 ANQGSEA. V lost 1 base and J 2 bases, leaving 6 bases between the germline ends. The CDR3 is CSVEGEAYNEQFF. CDR3 coding DNA: TGCAGCGTTGAAGGCGAAGCCTACAATGAGCAGTTCTTC.

The chain uses TRBV5-1 and TRBJ2-5; the match to TRBD2 covers 8 bases. CDR1 is SGHRS, CDR2 YFSETQ, per germline. This CDR3 has 15 residues. The V segment lost 6 bases and the J segment 0 bases; nucleotides outside the gene matches: 7. The CDR3 DNA reads as TGCGCCAGCACAAGTAGCGGGACCTACCAAGAGACCCAGTACTTC. Its translation is CASTSSGTYQETQYF.

The V and J genes are TRBV10-3 and TRBJ1-2; D is undetermined. V dropped 6 bases and J dropped 6 bases, with 14 bases sitting between them. The CDR3 length is 13 residues. Germline-derived CDR1 and CDR2 are ENHRY and SYGVKD. The CDR3 here is CAIRGPGLDGYTF. The CDR3, as DNA: TGTGCCATCAGAGGTCCAGGCCTTGATGGCTACACCTTC.

V is TRBV28 and J is TRBJ1-6; D is unresolved. Germline-derived CDR1 and CDR2 are MDHEN and SYDVKM. With 4 bases removed from V and 5 bases from J, the gap between germline ends came to 21 bases. The CDR3 totals 18 residues. DNA for the CDR3: TGTGCCAGCAGTTCCGAGGGTAGTCAGTACGGTAATAATTCACCCCTCCACTTT. It codes for CASSSEGSQYGNNSPLHF.

A single count supports this clone. The rearrangement links TRBV27 to TRBJ2-7, with 7 positions matching TRBD2. Per germline, CDR1 MNHEY and CDR2 SMNVEV (reference sequence). The CDR3 extends over 13 amino acids. With 2 bases clipped from V and 6 bases from J, the junction kept 4 bases outside the gene matches. CDR3 residues: CASSLRRGFEQYV. The CDR3 DNA sequence: TGTGCCAGCAGTTTAAGGCGGGGGTTCGAGCAGTACGTC.

This chain links TRBV5-1 with TRBJ1-1; D not certain. Trimming pared 1 base from V and 0 bases from J, leaving 7 bases between. Germline CDR1 is SGHRS and CDR2 is YFSETQ. CDR3 length: 14 amino acids. CDR3 protein: CASSLNSMNTEAFF. In nucleotides, the CDR3 is TGCGCCAGCAGCTTGAACAGTATGAACACTGAAGCTTTCTTT.

The V and J genes are TRBV4-2 and TRBJ2-7; D gene unclear. Germline CDR1 is LGHNA and CDR2 is YNFKEQ. The V and J ends lost 2 bases and 6 bases respectively, with 17 bases between them. This CDR3 is built from 15 residues. CDR3 residues: CASSQPIRGTSEQYF. Here the CDR3 DNA reads TGTGCCAGCAGCCAACCGATCCGCGGTACATCCGAGCAGTACTTC.

This clone was picked up a small number of times. The CDR3 loop reads CASSLPAGGVNNEQFF. The CDR3 DNA follows: TGCGCCAGCAGCTTACCAGCGGGAGGCGTTAACAATGAGCAGTTCTTC. The V gene is TRBV4-1, the J gene TRBJ2-1; 9 bases line up with TRBD2. V gave up 5 bases and J gave up 5 bases; unmatched junction bases: 10. CDR1 is MGHRA, CDR2 YSYEKL, per germline. CDR3 length: 16 amino acids.

This sequence joins TRBV7-9 and TRBJ2-3; TRBD1 might be the D (5 bases). V lost 4 bases and J lost 4, with 15 bases in between. Germline CDR1 is SEHNR and CDR2 is FQNEAQ (reference sequence). The CDR3 length is 15 residues. DNA for the CDR3: TGTGCCAGCAGCTCCCCGCGACAGCTGGCAGATACGCAGTATTTT. Translated, it gives CASSSPRQLADTQYF. The full variable domain, rest sourced from reference TRBV7-9 and TRBJ2-3, is DTGVSQNPRHKITKRGQNVTFRCDPISEHNRLYWYRQTLGQGPEFLTYFQNEAQLEKSRLLSDRFSAERPKGSFSTLEIQRTEQGDSAMYLCASSSPRQLADTQYFGPGTRLTVL.

This sequence joins TRBV19 and TRBJ1-5; tentative D call: TRBD1 (6 bases). The V end lost 7 bases, the J end lost 1 base, and 14 bases lay between the germline ends. CDR3 length equals 15 residues. Per germline, CDR1 LNHDA and CDR2 SQIVND (reference sequence). CDR3 loop: CASKRGAQSNQPQHF. Here the CDR3 DNA reads TGTGCCAGTAAGCGGGGGGCGCAGAGCAATCAGCCCCAGCATTTT.